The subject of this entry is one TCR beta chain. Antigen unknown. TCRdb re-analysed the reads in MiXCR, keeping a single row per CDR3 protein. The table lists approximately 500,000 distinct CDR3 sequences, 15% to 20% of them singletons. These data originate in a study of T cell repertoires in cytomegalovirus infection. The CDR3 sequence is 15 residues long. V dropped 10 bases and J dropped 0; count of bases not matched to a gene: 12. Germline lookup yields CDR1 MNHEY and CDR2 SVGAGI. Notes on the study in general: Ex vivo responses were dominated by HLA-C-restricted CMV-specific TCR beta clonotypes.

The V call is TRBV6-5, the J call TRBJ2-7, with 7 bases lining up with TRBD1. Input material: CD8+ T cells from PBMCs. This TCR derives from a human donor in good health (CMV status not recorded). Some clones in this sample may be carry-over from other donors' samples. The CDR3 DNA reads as TGTGCCACCGCGCAACCGACAGGGCTCTCCTACGAGCAGTACTTC. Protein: CATAQPTGLSYEQYF.